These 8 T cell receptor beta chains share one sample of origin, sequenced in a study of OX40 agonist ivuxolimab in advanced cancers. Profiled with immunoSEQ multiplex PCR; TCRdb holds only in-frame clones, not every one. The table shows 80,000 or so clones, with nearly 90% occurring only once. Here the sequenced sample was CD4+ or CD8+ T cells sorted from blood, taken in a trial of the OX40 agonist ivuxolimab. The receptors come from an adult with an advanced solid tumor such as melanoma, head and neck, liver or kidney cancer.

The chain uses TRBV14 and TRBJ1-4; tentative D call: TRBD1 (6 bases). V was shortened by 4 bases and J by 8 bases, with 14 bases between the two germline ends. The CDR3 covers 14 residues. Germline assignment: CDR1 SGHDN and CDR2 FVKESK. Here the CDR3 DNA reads TGTGCCAGCAGCCCCCTTGGGGGCGGCGAAAAACTGTTTTTT. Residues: CASSPLGGGEKLFF.

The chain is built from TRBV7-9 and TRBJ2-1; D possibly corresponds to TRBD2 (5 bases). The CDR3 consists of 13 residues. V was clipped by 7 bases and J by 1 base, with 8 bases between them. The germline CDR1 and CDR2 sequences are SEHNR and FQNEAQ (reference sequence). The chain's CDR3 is CASKSGSYNEQFF. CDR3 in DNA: TGTGCCAGCAAGAGCGGATCCTACAATGAGCAGTTCTTC.

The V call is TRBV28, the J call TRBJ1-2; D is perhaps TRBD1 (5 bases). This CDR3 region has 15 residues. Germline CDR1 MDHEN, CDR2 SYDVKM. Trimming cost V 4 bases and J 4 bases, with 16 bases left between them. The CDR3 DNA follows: TGTGCCAGCAGTTCTCAGACAGTCTACGGCTATGGCTACACCTTC. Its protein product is CASSSQTVYGYGYTF.

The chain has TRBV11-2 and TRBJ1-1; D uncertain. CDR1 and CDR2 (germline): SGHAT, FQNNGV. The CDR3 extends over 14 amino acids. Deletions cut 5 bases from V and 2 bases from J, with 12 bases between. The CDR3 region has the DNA TGTGCCAGCAGCCCCGCACCGATAAACACTGAAGCTTTCTTT. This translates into CASSPAPINTEAFF. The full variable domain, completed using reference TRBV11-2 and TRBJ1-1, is EAGVAQSPRYKIIEKRQSVAFWCNPISGHATLYWYQQILGQGPKLLIQFQNNGVVDDSQLPKDRFSAERLKGVDSTLKIQPAKLEDSAVYLCASSPAPINTEAFFGQGTRLTVV.

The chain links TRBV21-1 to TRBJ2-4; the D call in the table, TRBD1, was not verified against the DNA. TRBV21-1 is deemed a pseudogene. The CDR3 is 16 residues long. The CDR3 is CASSPRDRGGKNIQYF. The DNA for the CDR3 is TGTGCCAGCAGCCCTCGGGACAGGGGGGGCAAAAACATTCAGTACTTC.

CDR3 amino acids: CASSLGRSETQYF. CDR3 nucleotide sequence: TGCGCCAGCAGCTTGGGTAGAAGTGAGACCCAGTACTTC. The J gene is TRBJ2-5, the V gene TRBV5-1; D gene uncertain. V lost 0 bases and J lost 5, with 8 bases in between. The CDR3 is 13 amino acids. Germline V lookup: CDR1 SGHRS, CDR2 YFSETQ. The whole variable domain, filled in from reference TRBV5-1 and TRBJ2-5, reads KAGVTQTPRYLIKTRGQQVTLSCSPISGHRSVSWYQQTPGQGLQFLFEYFSETQRNKGNFPGRFSGRQFSNSRSEMNVSTLELGDSALYLCASSLGRSETQYFGPGTRLLVL.

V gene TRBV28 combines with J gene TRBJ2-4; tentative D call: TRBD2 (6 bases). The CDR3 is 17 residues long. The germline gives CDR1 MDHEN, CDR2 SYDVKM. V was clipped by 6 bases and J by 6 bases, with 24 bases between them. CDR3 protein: CASSPTGPEAGRNIQYF. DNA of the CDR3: TGTGCCAGCAGCCCAACCGGGCCAGAGGCGGGGCGAAACATTCAGTACTTC.

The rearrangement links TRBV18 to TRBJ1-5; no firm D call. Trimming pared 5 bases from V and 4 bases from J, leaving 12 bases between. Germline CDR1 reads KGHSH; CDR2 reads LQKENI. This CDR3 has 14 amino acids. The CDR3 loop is CASSSTTGNQPQHF. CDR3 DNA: TGTGCCAGCTCATCCACGACCGGGAATCAGCCCCAGCATTTT. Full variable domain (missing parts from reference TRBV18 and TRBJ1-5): NAGVMQNPRHLVRRRGQEARLRCSPMKGHSHVYWYRQLPEEGLKFMVYLQKENIIDESGMPKERFSAEFPKEGPSILRIQQVVRGDSAAYFCASSSTTGNQPQHFGDGTRLSIL.